The rows below give T cell receptor beta chains drawn from one sample of a study of post-analysis software for immune sequencing data. A single record per CDR3 protein comes from TCRdb applying MiXCR to the PCR reads. The table lists some 700,000 distinct CDR3 sequences, approximately 60% of them singletons. The specimen was blood. All receptors come from a girl aged 2-10 years with multiple sclerosis. CDR3s include the opening cysteine and the closing phenylalanine or tryptophan. D genes are given only for firm matches. Only part of the rows carry a size: once, few, many, or a class if the clone is expanded.

v_call: TRBV20-1; clone_size: -; j_call: TRBJ1-2; cdr3_length: 15; d_call: TRBD1; cdr3_aa: CSARKPGQGHVGYTF; cdr3_nt: TGCAGTGCTCGAAAACCGGGACAGGGTCATGTTGGCTACACCTTC
v_call: TRBV6-5; clone_size: few; j_call: TRBJ2-1; cdr3_length: 12; d_call: -; cdr3_aa: CASGTLDNEQFF; cdr3_nt: TGTGCCAGCGGGACCCTTGACAATGAGCAGTTCTTC
v_call: TRBV20-1; clone_size: few; j_call: TRBJ1-2; cdr3_length: 14; d_call: -; cdr3_aa: CSARDRWRGSGYTF; cdr3_nt: TGCAGTGCTAGAGACCGCTGGAGGGGCTCTGGCTACACCTTC
v_call: TRBV12-5; clone_size: few; j_call: TRBJ1-5; cdr3_length: 14; d_call: TRBD1; cdr3_aa: CASAGTGGFQPQHF; cdr3_nt: TGTGCTAGTGCCGGGACAGGGGGCTTTCAGCCCCAGCATTTT
v_call: TRBV25-1; clone_size: -; j_call: TRBJ2-4; cdr3_length: 12; d_call: -; cdr3_aa: CASSVNRDTQYF; cdr3_nt: TGTGCCAGCAGTGTAAACCGGGACACCCAGTACTTC
v_call: TRBV7-3; clone_size: once; j_call: TRBJ2-7; cdr3_length: 15; d_call: TRBD2; cdr3_aa: CASSPSDGREGEQYF; cdr3_nt: TGTGCCAGCAGCCCCTCCGACGGGAGGGAGGGCGAGCAGTACTTC
v_call: TRBV4-1; clone_size: -; j_call: TRBJ2-5; cdr3_length: 19; d_call: -; cdr3_aa: CASSQAPRRSGGAQETQYF; cdr3_nt: TGCGCCAGCAGCCAAGCCCCGCGCCGTAGCGGAGGGGCCCAAGAGACCCAGTACTTC
v_call: TRBV5-1; clone_size: -; j_call: TRBJ2-1; cdr3_length: 16; d_call: -; cdr3_aa: CASSLLFESSYNEQFF; cdr3_nt: TGCGCCAGCAGCTTGTTATTTGAGAGCTCCTACAATGAGCAGTTCTTC
v_call: TRBV9; clone_size: few; j_call: TRBJ2-3; cdr3_length: 16; d_call: TRBD2; cdr3_aa: CASSVRAGDGIDTQYF; cdr3_nt: TGTGCCAGCAGCGTAAGAGCGGGGGACGGAATTGATACGCAGTATTTT
v_call: TRBV12-3/TRBV12-4; clone_size: many; j_call: TRBJ2-5; cdr3_length: 12; d_call: TRBD1; cdr3_aa: CASSGQGETQYF; cdr3_nt: TGTGCCAGCAGTGGACAGGGGGAGACCCAGTACTTC
v_call: TRBV3-1; clone_size: few; j_call: TRBJ2-3; cdr3_length: 18; d_call: TRBD1; cdr3_aa: CASSSHRTGEVGTDTQYF; cdr3_nt: TGTGCCAGCAGCTCCCATCGGACAGGGGAGGTCGGAACAGATACGCAGTATTTT
v_call: TRBV30; clone_size: -; j_call: TRBJ1-1; cdr3_length: 13; d_call: TRBD1; cdr3_aa: CAWSVQGDTEAFF; cdr3_nt: TGTGCCTGGAGTGTACAGGGGGACACTGAAGCTTTCTTT
v_call: TRBV5-1; clone_size: -; j_call: TRBJ2-7; cdr3_length: 15; d_call: TRBD2; cdr3_aa: CASSLATSGAYEQYF; cdr3_nt: TGCGCCAGCAGCTTGGCAACTAGCGGGGCCTACGAGCAGTACTTC
v_call: TRBV9; clone_size: -; j_call: TRBJ2-7; cdr3_length: 17; d_call: -; cdr3_aa: CASSEPEAGVRTPEQYF; cdr3_nt: TGTGCCAGCAGCGAGCCGGAGGCAGGGGTTAGGACACCCGAGCAGTACTTC
v_call: TRBV4-1; clone_size: -; j_call: TRBJ1-2; cdr3_length: 15; d_call: -; cdr3_aa: CASSQESPTNYGYTF; cdr3_nt: TGCGCCAGCAGCCAAGAGAGTCCGACTAACTATGGCTACACCTTC
v_call: TRBV3-1; clone_size: -; j_call: TRBJ2-1; cdr3_length: 15; d_call: -; cdr3_aa: CASSQDGVSYNEQFF; cdr3_nt: TGTGCCAGCAGCCAAGACGGGGTCTCCTACAATGAGCAGTTCTTC
v_call: TRBV11-3; clone_size: -; j_call: TRBJ2-3; cdr3_length: 14; d_call: TRBD1; cdr3_aa: CASSYGQGTDTQYF; cdr3_nt: TGTGCCAGCAGCTACGGACAGGGGACAGATACGCAGTATTTT
v_call: TRBV12-3/TRBV12-4; clone_size: -; j_call: TRBJ2-7; cdr3_length: 12; d_call: -; cdr3_aa: CASSLNLREQYF; cdr3_nt: TGTGCCAGCAGTTTAAATTTGCGCGAGCAGTACTTC
v_call: TRBV6-1; clone_size: -; j_call: TRBJ2-5; cdr3_length: 15; d_call: -; cdr3_aa: CASNPTVFRGETQYF; cdr3_nt: TGTGCCAGCAACCCCACCGTTTTCCGGGGAGAGACCCAGTACTTC
v_call: TRBV12-3/TRBV12-4; clone_size: -; j_call: TRBJ2-3; cdr3_length: 14; d_call: -; cdr3_aa: CASSLPPRSDTQYF; cdr3_nt: TGTGCCAGCAGTTTGCCGCCCCGATCAGATACGCAGTATTTT
v_call: TRBV15; clone_size: -; j_call: TRBJ1-5; cdr3_length: 17; d_call: -; cdr3_aa: CATSRDTGVVSNQPQHF; cdr3_nt: TGTGCCACCAGCAGAGATACCGGGGTCGTTAGCAATCAGCCCCAGCATTTT
v_call: TRBV9; clone_size: -; j_call: TRBJ2-2; cdr3_length: 16; d_call: -; cdr3_aa: CASSVVAQPNAGELFF; cdr3_nt: TGTGCCAGCAGCGTAGTGGCGCAGCCGAACGCCGGGGAGCTGTTTTTT
v_call: TRBV12-3/TRBV12-4; clone_size: -; j_call: TRBJ2-1; cdr3_length: 14; d_call: TRBD1; cdr3_aa: CASSPETGEHEQFF; cdr3_nt: TGTGCCAGCAGTCCAGAAACAGGGGAGCATGAGCAGTTCTTC
v_call: TRBV18; clone_size: -; j_call: TRBJ2-3; cdr3_length: 15; d_call: -; cdr3_aa: CASSSTGLSKDTQYF; cdr3_nt: TGTGCCAGCTCAAGTACAGGGCTTTCGAAAGATACGCAGTATTTT
v_call: TRBV2; clone_size: -; j_call: TRBJ1-1; cdr3_length: 14; d_call: -; cdr3_aa: CASSGVSMNTEAFF; cdr3_nt: TGTGCCAGCAGTGGGGTCTCCATGAACACTGAAGCTTTCTTT
v_call: TRBV11-2; clone_size: -; j_call: TRBJ2-1; cdr3_length: 17; d_call: TRBD2; cdr3_aa: CASSSRRSGRELGEQFF; cdr3_nt: TGTGCCAGCAGCTCCCGACGTAGCGGGAGGGAATTGGGTGAGCAGTTCTTC
v_call: TRBV29-1; clone_size: -; j_call: TRBJ1-1; cdr3_length: 13; d_call: TRBD1; cdr3_aa: CSVEQQGATEAFF; cdr3_nt: TGCAGCGTTGAACAACAGGGGGCGACTGAAGCTTTCTTT
v_call: TRBV6-5; clone_size: -; j_call: TRBJ2-7; cdr3_length: 13; d_call: -; cdr3_aa: CASRSRRSYEQYF; cdr3_nt: TGTGCCAGCAGGTCACGGAGATCCTACGAGCAGTACTTC
v_call: TRBV3-1; clone_size: -; j_call: TRBJ2-5; cdr3_length: 15; d_call: TRBD2; cdr3_aa: CASSQYSGGGETQYF; cdr3_nt: TGTGCCAGCAGCCAATATAGCGGGGGAGGGGAGACCCAGTACTTC
v_call: TRBV5-1; clone_size: few; j_call: TRBJ2-7; cdr3_length: 15; d_call: -; cdr3_aa: CASKRGLAGAYEQYF; cdr3_nt: TGCGCCAGCAAGAGGGGGCTAGCGGGTGCGTACGAGCAGTACTTC
v_call: TRBV12-3/TRBV12-4; clone_size: -; j_call: TRBJ1-4; cdr3_length: 16; d_call: -; cdr3_aa: CASSFRSGGGNEKLFF; cdr3_nt: TGTGCCAGCAGTTTCCGCTCGGGCGGAGGTAATGAAAAACTGTTTTTT
v_call: TRBV15; clone_size: -; j_call: TRBJ2-5; cdr3_length: 15; d_call: -; cdr3_aa: CATSRDKWVQETQYF; cdr3_nt: TGTGCCACCAGCAGAGATAAATGGGTCCAAGAGACCCAGTACTTC
v_call: TRBV20-1; clone_size: -; j_call: TRBJ2-1; cdr3_length: 14; d_call: TRBD2; cdr3_aa: CSAATSGREDEQFF; cdr3_nt: TGCAGTGCTGCGACTAGCGGGAGAGAGGATGAGCAGTTCTTC
v_call: TRBV7-2; clone_size: -; j_call: TRBJ2-5; cdr3_length: 14; d_call: TRBD2; cdr3_aa: CASRAGAMGETQYF; cdr3_nt: TGTGCCAGCAGAGCGGGGGCCATGGGTGAGACCCAGTACTTC
v_call: TRBV7-9; clone_size: once; j_call: TRBJ2-5; cdr3_length: 15; d_call: TRBD2; cdr3_aa: CASSPSLAGVETQYF; cdr3_nt: TGTGCCAGCAGCCCGAGTTTAGCGGGAGTAGAGACCCAGTACTTC
v_call: TRBV29-1; clone_size: -; j_call: TRBJ1-1; cdr3_length: 11; d_call: -; cdr3_aa: CSVGSGLEAFF; cdr3_nt: TGCAGCGTTGGTTCGGGGCTTGAAGCTTTCTTT
v_call: TRBV5-5; clone_size: -; j_call: TRBJ2-7; cdr3_length: 15; d_call: -; cdr3_aa: CASSFPGLGTHEQYF; cdr3_nt: TGTGCCAGCAGCTTCCCGGGACTCGGGACGCACGAGCAGTACTTC
v_call: TRBV19; clone_size: -; j_call: TRBJ2-1; cdr3_length: 17; d_call: TRBD2; cdr3_aa: CASSIDFASGSYNEQFF; cdr3_nt: TGTGCCAGTAGTATAGATTTCGCTAGCGGGTCGTACAATGAGCAGTTCTTC
v_call: TRBV27; clone_size: -; j_call: TRBJ2-1; cdr3_length: 13; d_call: -; cdr3_aa: CASSLYPLAGQFF; cdr3_nt: TGTGCCAGCAGTTTATATCCCCTCGCGGGGCAGTTCTTC
v_call: TRBV6-1; clone_size: -; j_call: TRBJ2-7; cdr3_length: 15; d_call: TRBD1; cdr3_aa: CASSDGTGGVYEQYF; cdr3_nt: TGTGCCAGCAGTGATGGGACAGGGGGCGTATACGAGCAGTACTTC
v_call: TRBV20-1; clone_size: few; j_call: TRBJ2-3; cdr3_length: 14; d_call: TRBD2; cdr3_aa: CSASGTSGSVTQYF; cdr3_nt: TGCAGTGCTTCCGGGACTAGCGGGAGTGTTACGCAGTATTTT